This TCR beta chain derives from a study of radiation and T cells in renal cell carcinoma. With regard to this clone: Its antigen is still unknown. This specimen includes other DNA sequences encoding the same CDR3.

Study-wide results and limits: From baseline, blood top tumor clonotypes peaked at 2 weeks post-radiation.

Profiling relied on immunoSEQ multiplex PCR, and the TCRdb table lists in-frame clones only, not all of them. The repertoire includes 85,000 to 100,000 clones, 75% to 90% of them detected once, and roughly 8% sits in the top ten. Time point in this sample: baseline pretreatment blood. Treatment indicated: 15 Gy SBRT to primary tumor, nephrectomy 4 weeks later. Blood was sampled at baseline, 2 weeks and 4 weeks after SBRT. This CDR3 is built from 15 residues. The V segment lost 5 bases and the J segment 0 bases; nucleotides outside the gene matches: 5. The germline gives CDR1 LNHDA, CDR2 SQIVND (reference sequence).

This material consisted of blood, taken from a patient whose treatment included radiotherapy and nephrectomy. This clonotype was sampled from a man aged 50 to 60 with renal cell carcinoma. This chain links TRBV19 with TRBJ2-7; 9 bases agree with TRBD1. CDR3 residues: CASSPGQGLSYEQYF. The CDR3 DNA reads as TGTGCCAGTAGTCCCGGACAGGGGCTCTCCTACGAGCAGTACTTC.